These 29 T cell receptor beta chains share one sample of origin, sequenced in a study of regulatory T cells in long-lasting Graves disease. Time point described: persistent/refractory GD, antithyroid drugs over 5 years with positive TRAb. The TCR library was prepared using RNA isolated from PBMCs. Combining iRepertoire HTBI primers with Arm-PCR of CDR3 regions, the authors built TCR beta libraries. Each CDR3 protein gets one entry after TCRdb re-called the multiplex PCR reads with MiXCR. The table includes about 660,000 distinct CDR3 sequences, about 30% detected once. The starting material was peripheral blood mononuclear cells (PBMCs), obtained when the disease was refractory, from a patient treated with antithyroid drugs. The source is a female donor with Graves disease.

Many counts were recorded for this clonotype. V gene TRBV6-1 combines with J gene TRBJ2-5, with D unresolved. Trimming removed 1 base from V and 1 base from J, with 10 bases in between. Germline-derived CDR1 and CDR2 are MNHNS and SASEGT. This CDR3 is built from 15 residues. CDR3 bases: TGTGCCAGCAGTGAAGGTGGCAGCCCCCAAGAGACCCAGTACTTC. It is translated as CASSEGGSPQETQYF.

This clonotype was picked up a small number of times. The V and J genes are TRBV7-6 and TRBJ2-7; tentative D call: TRBD2 (6 bases). V lost 5 bases and J lost 3, with 14 bases in between. This CDR3 has 14 amino acids. Germline V gives CDR1 SGHVS, CDR2 FNYEAQ. The CDR3 sequence: CASSPTGLYYEQYF. CDR3 in DNA: TGTGCCAGCAGCCCGACGGGACTGTACTACGAGCAGTACTTC.

This clonotype is a singleton in its sample. A far larger clone is one base from this, pointing to a likely read error. This chain connects TRBV7-9 to TRBJ1-6; D ambiguous. The V end was cut by 5 bases, the J end by 8 bases, with 10 bases between. The CDR3 is made up of 13 amino acids. The germline V gene encodes CDR1 SEHNR and CDR2 FQNEAQ (reference sequence). CDR3 sequence reads: CASSLTGDSPLHF. For the CDR3, the DNA is TGTGCCAGCAGCCTTACTGGGGATTCACCCCTCCACTTT. The variable domain in full, completed from reference TRBV7-9 and TRBJ1-6, reads DTGVSQNPRHKITKRGQNVTFRCDPISEHNRLYWYRQTLGQGPEFLTYFQNEAQLEKSRLLSDRFSAERPKGSFSTLEIQRTEQGDSAMYLCASSLTGDSPLHFGNGTRLTVT.

This clonotype was observed many times. The chain is built from TRBV27 and TRBJ1-2, with D perhaps matching TRBD1 (5 bases). Trimming shortened V by 7 bases and J by 2 bases, and 17 bases separated the two germline ends. The V gene's germline CDR1 is MNHEY and CDR2 SMNVEV (reference sequence). The CDR3 runs 15 residues. CDR3 region: CASNQRGRLNYGYTF. The DNA for the CDR3 is TGTGCCAGCAACCAACGGGGCAGGCTAAACTATGGCTACACCTTC.

The chain links TRBV15 to TRBJ2-7; D remains unclear. CDR3 length equals 13 residues. V was cut by 4 bases and J by 2 bases, with 9 bases left in between. Germline lookup yields CDR1 LNHNV and CDR2 YYDKDF (reference sequence). CDR3 amino acids: CATSKGRAYEQYF. CDR3 sequence (DNA): TGTGCCACCAGCAAGGGCCGAGCCTACGAGCAGTACTTC.

The chain carries TRBV7-3 and TRBJ2-7; TRBD1 or TRBD2 may be the D gene (5 bases each). The CDR3 is 13 residues long. CDR1 SGHTA and CDR2 FQGTGA come from the germline V gene. The ends were cut back, 0 bases at V and 7 bases at J, with 10 bases in the middle. CDR3 coding DNA: TGTGCCAGCAGCTTAACGAGGGACCGAGAGCAGTACTTC. It yields the protein CASSLTRDREQYF.

V is TRBV28 and J is TRBJ1-1, with D tentatively TRBD1 (6 bases). Trimming pared 2 bases from V and 0 bases from J, leaving 16 bases between. Germline loops: CDR1 MDHEN, CDR2 SYDVKM. The CDR3 loop spans 17 amino acids. The CDR3 loop is CASSLPGQSLMNTEAFF. The DNA of the CDR3 is TGTGCCAGCAGTTTACCGGGACAATCTCTCATGAACACTGAAGCTTTCTTT.

The chain links TRBV3-1 to TRBJ1-1; tentative D call: TRBD1 (5 bases). This CDR3 region has 15 residues. Trimming took off 3 bases at V and 1 base at J, with 12 bases between the two ends. The germline gives CDR1 LGHDT, CDR2 YNNKEL (reference sequence). The DNA of the CDR3 is TGTGCCAGCAGCCACAGGGAAAGGGGGAACACTGAAGCTTTCTTT. Translation: CASSHRERGNTEAFF. The entire variable domain, with the rest obtained from reference TRBV3-1 and TRBJ1-1, is as follows: DTAVSQTPKYLVTQMGNDKSIKCEQNLGHDTMYWYKQDSKKFLKIMFSYNNKELIINETVPNRFSPKSPDKAHLNLHINSLELGDSAVYFCASSHRERGNTEAFFGQGTRLTVV.

This clonotype appeared a few times. The chain combines TRBV11-2 with TRBJ1-4; the D is unclear. This CDR3 is 13 amino acids long. CDR1 SGHAT and CDR2 FQNNGV come from the germline V gene. With 3 bases removed from V and 7 bases from J, the gap between germline ends came to 9 bases. The CDR3 spells CASSLTWSEKLFF. In DNA form, the CDR3 reads TGTGCCAGCAGCTTGACCTGGAGTGAAAAACTGTTTTTT.

This clonotype has just one count. This rearrangement joins TRBV30 to TRBJ1-1; D remains unclear. V lost 2 bases and J 4 bases, leaving 8 bases between the germline ends. The CDR3 runs to 12 residues. Germline lookup yields CDR1 GTSNPN and CDR2 SVGIG (reference sequence). CDR3 loop: CAWSSSSTEAFF. The CDR3 coding sequence is TGTGCCTGGAGTTCGAGTAGCACTGAAGCTTTCTTT.

This clonotype was detected many times. This chain links TRBV27 with TRBJ1-2; D not resolved. The CDR3 is 15 residues long. Trimming removed 5 bases from V and 5 bases from J, with 18 bases in between. Germline values: CDR1 MNHEY, CDR2 SMNVEV (reference sequence). This CDR3 is CASSPGGNAGYGYTF. DNA for the CDR3: TGTGCCAGCAGTCCTGGTGGAAACGCTGGGTATGGCTACACCTTC.

This clonotype was found many times. The rearrangement uses TRBV2 and TRBJ2-7; TRBD1 aligns across 10 bases. The junction had 4 bases not matched to a gene; V was cut back by 7 bases and J by 4 bases. Per the germline V gene, CDR1 is SNHLY and CDR2 is FYNNEI. CDR3 size: 13 residues. The CDR3 loop reads CASTGTGAYEQYF. For the CDR3, the DNA is TGTGCCAGCACCGGGACAGGGGCTTACGAGCAGTACTTC.

The sample holds a few counts of this clonotype. The CDR3, as DNA: TGTGCCTGGAGTGTAGGGGGGGCTGAAGCTTTCTTT. This encodes CAWSVGGAEAFF. V gene TRBV30 combines with J gene TRBJ1-1; D is perhaps TRBD1 (6 bases). The CDR3 contains 12 residues. V was trimmed by 0 bases and J by 6 bases, leaving 8 bases between them. Germline CDR1 and CDR2: GTSNPN and SVGIG (reference sequence).

For this clonotype: A read error is likely, as this CDR3 ends without the conserved phenylalanine or tryptophan. The rearrangement joins TRBV12-3 or TRBV12-4 to TRBJ2-7; the match to TRBD2 covers 7 bases. With V trimmed by 5 bases and J by 9 bases, 10 bases remained unmatched. This CDR3 comprises 13 residues. CDR3 DNA sequence: TGTGCCAGCAGTATTAGGGGCGGGGGAGCGCAGTACCTC. This gives the protein CASSIRGGGAQYL.

The chain links TRBV6-4 to TRBJ1-1; 12 bases line up with TRBD1. Germline-derived CDR1 and CDR2 are MRHNA and SNTAGT. The V and J ends lost 8 bases and 1 base, in that order; junction bases with no gene match: 8. The CDR3 is 16 residues long. The chain's CDR3 is CASGRGDRGQNTEAFF. CDR3 coding DNA: TGTGCCAGCGGAAGAGGGGACAGGGGGCAGAACACTGAAGCTTTCTTT.

This clonotype was found a few times. V usage is TRBV19 and J usage is TRBJ1-1; 7 bases are shared with TRBD1. CDR1 and CDR2 (germline): LNHDA, SQIVND (reference sequence). The trim removed 1 base at V and 5 bases at J, leaving 7 bases unmatched. The CDR3 runs to 15 residues. CDR3 DNA: TGTGCCAGTAGTATAGTTCCAGGGGGAAGTACTGAAGCTTTCTTT. Translating gives CASSIVPGGSTEAFF.

J is TRBJ2-7 and V is TRBV20-1, with D possibly being TRBD2 (5 bases). Germline lookup yields CDR1 DFQATT and CDR2 SNEGSKA (reference sequence). V was pared by 1 base and J by 5 bases, with 12 bases between. The CDR3 consists of 13 residues. The CDR3 sequence: CSARVSPRDEQYF. The DNA of the CDR3 is TGCAGTGCTAGAGTAAGCCCGAGGGACGAGCAGTACTTC.

This sequence joins TRBV10-2 and TRBJ1-2; no definite D call. Germline CDR1 WSHSY, CDR2 SAAADI. CDR3 size: 14 residues. V lost 0 bases and J lost 8, with 13 bases in between. The CDR3 DNA follows: TGCGCCAGCAGTGAGTCGTCCCTGCGCAGCGGCTACACCTTC. Translating it yields CASSESSLRSGYTF.

The chain joins TRBV20-1 to TRBJ1-1; D perhaps matches TRBD1 (5 bases). Germline V gene lookup returns CDR1 DFQATT and CDR2 SNEGSKA (reference sequence). The length of the CDR3 is 14 residues. V was pared by 0 bases and J by 5 bases, with 13 bases between. The CDR3 DNA sequence: TGCAGTGCTAGAGACACACGGGGGGGGACTGAAGCTTTCTTT. Its translation is CSARDTRGGTEAFF.

This clonotype was seen only a few times. The rearrangement links TRBV15 to TRBJ2-5; D may be TRBD1 (5 bases). Trimming removed 5 bases from V and 3 bases from J, with 13 bases in between. The length of the CDR3 is 14 residues. Germline V gene lookup returns CDR1 LNHNV and CDR2 YYDKDF (reference sequence). DNA of the CDR3: TGTGCCACCAGCGGAAACAGGCTTAAAGAGACCCAGTACTTC. Its protein is CATSGNRLKETQYF.

The table lists this clonotype with a count of one. V usage is TRBV28 and J usage is TRBJ2-7; D unresolved. Germline values: CDR1 MDHEN, CDR2 SYDVKM. This CDR3 contains 13 residues. V lost 4 bases, J lost 1 base, and 8 bases lay in between. The CDR3 DNA reads as TGTGCCAGCAGTTCCGACCTATCCTACGAGCAGTACTTC. Residues: CASSSDLSYEQYF.

The rearrangement uses TRBV4-1 and TRBJ1-2; maybe TRBD1 (5 bases). V gave up 1 base and J gave up 3 bases, with 9 bases separating them. The CDR3 is made up of 14 amino acids. CDR1 and CDR2 (germline): MGHRA, YSYEKL. The chain's CDR3 is CASSQGQRDYGYTF. The DNA for the CDR3 is TGCGCCAGCAGCCAAGGACAGCGGGACTATGGCTACACCTTC.

This clonotype was picked up many times. The chain joins TRBV6-1 to TRBJ1-5; the match to TRBD1 covers 8 bases. Germline lookup yields CDR1 MNHNS and CDR2 SASEGT. This CDR3 has 16 amino acids. V lost 6 bases to trimming and J lost 0 bases; unmatched junction nucleotides: 7. The CDR3: CASSTRTGTSNQPQHF. The CDR3 bases are TGTGCCAGCAGCACAAGGACAGGGACTAGCAATCAGCCCCAGCATTTT.

The chain is built from TRBV28 and TRBJ1-5, with 7 bases fitting TRBD1. With V trimmed by 6 bases and J by 2 bases, 10 bases remained unmatched. CDR1 and CDR2 (germline): MDHEN, SYDVKM. The CDR3 length is 16 residues. CDR3 amino acids: CASRKDRAGGNQPQHF. The CDR3 DNA is TGTGCCAGCAGAAAAGACAGGGCGGGAGGCAATCAGCCCCAGCATTTT.

This chain joins TRBV5-5 and TRBJ2-4; D is undetermined. The CDR3 is made up of 13 amino acids. Trimming removed 6 bases from V and 2 bases from J, with 9 bases in between. CDR1 and CDR2 from the germline V gene are SGHKS and YYEKEE (reference sequence). CDR3 sequence: CASTPLTKNIQYF. The CDR3 DNA reads TGTGCCAGCACCCCCTTGACCAAAAACATTCAGTACTTC.

This clonotype was seen ten or more times. This sequence joins TRBV2 and TRBJ1-1, with D uncertain. Trimming took off 6 bases at V and 12 bases at J, with 17 bases between the two ends. CDR3 length equals 12 residues. Germline V gene sequence: CDR1 SNHLY, CDR2 FYNNEI. CDR3 in DNA: TGTGCCAGCAGCCGGGATGCGACGTCGCCTTTCTTT. As protein: CASSRDATSPFF.

The chain uses TRBV19 and TRBJ2-3, with 14 bases lining up with TRBD2. The CDR3 spans 17 residues. With V trimmed by 5 bases and J by 4 bases, 8 bases remained unmatched. CDR1 is LNHDA, CDR2 SQIVND, per germline (reference sequence). The CDR3 DNA sequence: TGTGCCAGTAGTGACCGACTAGCGGGAGGGCAATCAGATACGCAGTATTTT. It yields the protein CASSDRLAGGQSDTQYF.

This sequence joins TRBV9 and TRBJ1-2; D unclear. The germline V gene has CDR1 SGDLS and CDR2 YYNGEE. The V end was cut by 3 bases, the J end by 7 bases, with 10 bases between. There are 12 residues in the CDR3. For the CDR3, the DNA is TGTGCCAGCAGCGGGCTCTTCGGTGGCTACACCTTC. Amino acid sequence: CASSGLFGGYTF. The full variable domain, in which reference TRBV9 and TRBJ1-2 provide the parts outside the CDR3, is DSGVTQTPKHLITATGQRVTLRCSPRSGDLSVYWYQQSLDQGLQFLIQYYNGEERAKGNILERFSAQQFPDLHSELNLSSLELGDSALYFCASSGLFGGYTFGSGTRLTVV.

Concerning this clonotype: One junction end does not reproduce the germline sequence, and a read error may be involved. This chain uses TRBV3-1 with TRBJ1-1; no firm D call. The length of the CDR3 is 14 residues. Germline V gene lookup returns CDR1 LGHDT and CDR2 YNNKEL (reference sequence). As DNA, the CDR3 is TGTACCAGCAGCCAAGATAACAGGAACACTGAAGCTTTCTTT. Translated, it gives CTSSQDNRNTEAFF.